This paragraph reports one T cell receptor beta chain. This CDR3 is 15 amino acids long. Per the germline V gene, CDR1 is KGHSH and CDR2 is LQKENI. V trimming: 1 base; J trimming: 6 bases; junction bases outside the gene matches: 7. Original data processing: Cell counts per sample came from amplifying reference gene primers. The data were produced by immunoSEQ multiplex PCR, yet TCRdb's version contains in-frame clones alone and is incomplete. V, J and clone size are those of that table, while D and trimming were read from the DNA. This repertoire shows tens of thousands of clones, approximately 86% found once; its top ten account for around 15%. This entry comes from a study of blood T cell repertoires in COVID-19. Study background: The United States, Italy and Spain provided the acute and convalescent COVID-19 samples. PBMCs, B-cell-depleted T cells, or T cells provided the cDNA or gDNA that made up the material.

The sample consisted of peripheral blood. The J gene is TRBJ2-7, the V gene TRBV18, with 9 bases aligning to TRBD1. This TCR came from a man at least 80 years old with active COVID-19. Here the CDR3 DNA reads TGTGCCAGCTCACCACAGAGACAGGGGGTACGCGAGCAGTACTTC. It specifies CASSPQRQGVREQYF. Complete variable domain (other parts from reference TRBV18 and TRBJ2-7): NAGVMQNPRHLVRRRGQEARLRCSPMKGHSHVYWYRQLPEEGLKFMVYLQKENIIDESGMPKERFSAEFPKEGPSILRIQQVVRGDSAAYFCASSPQRQGVREQYFGPGTRLTVT.